Following are 28 T cell receptor beta chains from one sample sequenced in a study of T cells in Graves' hyperthyroidism and ophthalmopathy. TCR beta CDR3 region amplification was performed from RNA transcripts. With the HTBI primer set, the TCR CDR3 went through a first round of RT-PCR. TCRdb itself ran the multiplex PCR reads through MiXCR, one entry per CDR3 protein. The sample contains around 600,000 distinct CDR3 sequences, about 45% of which appear only once. Input material: peripheral blood or thyroid tissue (not recorded which). These receptors were taken from an adult man with Graves' disease, either hyperthyroidism or ophthalmopathy (not recorded which).

The chain joins TRBV7-2 to TRBJ1-4; TRBD1 might be the D (6 bases). The V gene's germline CDR1 is SGHTA and CDR2 FQGNSA. V shed 6 bases and J shed 8 bases, with 13 bases lying between them. The CDR3 is 13 residues long. DNA of the CDR3: TGTGCCAGCAGGGGGGCGGGCGGGGAAAAACTGTTTTTT. Translating it yields CASRGAGGEKLFF.

In this sample, this clonotype turned up many times. The chain joins TRBV12-3 or TRBV12-4 to TRBJ1-6; the D is unclear. The CDR3 loop spans 14 amino acids. The V end was cut by 5 bases, the J end by 3 bases, with 8 bases between. CDR3 coding DNA: TGTGCCAGCAGTCCTCAGGACTATAATTCACCCCTCCACTTT. Translation gives CASSPQDYNSPLHF.

The rearrangement joins TRBV12-3 or TRBV12-4 to TRBJ2-7, with 12 bases matching TRBD2. The CDR3 loop spans 15 amino acids. V was pared by 6 bases and J by 6 bases, with 9 bases of the junction left unmatched. CDR3 amino acids: CASSPILAGGSEQYF. The CDR3 DNA follows: TGTGCCAGCAGCCCCATACTAGCGGGAGGCTCCGAGCAGTACTTC.

This chain uses TRBV6-1 with TRBJ1-2, with D uncertain. V lost 2 bases and J lost 3, with 13 bases in between. Per the germline V gene, CDR1 is MNHNS and CDR2 is SASEGT. The CDR3 is 15 residues long. The CDR3 protein is CASSERAGSDYGYTF. The CDR3 DNA is TGTGCCAGCAGTGAAAGGGCCGGGTCGGACTATGGCTACACCTTC.

The rearrangement joins TRBV2 to TRBJ2-7, with unresolved D. Trimming left V 3 bases short and J 3 bases short, with 9 bases between. The CDR3 sequence is 13 residues long. Germline loops: CDR1 SNHLY, CDR2 FYNNEI. The CDR3 DNA reads as TGTGCCAGCAGTGACAGGAACGGCTACGAGCAGTACTTC. Protein sequence: CASSDRNGYEQYF.

The V and J genes are TRBV2 and TRBJ1-2; 7 bases match TRBD1. In germline, CDR1 is SNHLY, CDR2 FYNNEI. The CDR3 length is 14 residues. J was trimmed by 4 bases and V by 6 bases; bases with no gene match: 8. DNA for the CDR3: TGTGCCAGCAGCCGGACAGGAGTTCCCTATGGCTACACCTTC. Its protein product is CASSRTGVPYGYTF.

This clonotype was seen only a few times. This chain joins TRBV12-3 or TRBV12-4 and TRBJ1-6; 8 bases are a match to TRBD1. V shed 6 bases, J shed 13 bases, and the junction held 8 bases outside the gene matches. The CDR3 is made up of 13 amino acids. Here the CDR3 reads CASSQESGGPLHF. The CDR3 DNA reads TGTGCCAGCAGCCAAGAGTCAGGGGGCCCCCTCCACTTT.

This clonotype appeared a single time. The rearrangement joins TRBV5-5 to TRBJ1-5, with a possible D match to TRBD1 (5 bases). This CDR3 spans 16 amino acids. V was trimmed by 3 bases and J by 0 bases, leaving 13 bases between them. The germline gives CDR1 SGHKS, CDR2 YYEKEE (reference sequence). CDR3 nucleotides: TGTGCCAGCAGCTCCCAGTTAGGGGTTAGCAATCAGCCCCAGCATTTT. Translated: CASSSQLGVSNQPQHF.

This clonotype showed up many times. V gene TRBV2 combines with J gene TRBJ1-2, with D possibly being TRBD1 (5 bases). CDR3 length equals 11 residues. Trimming removed 7 bases from V and 7 bases from J, with 10 bases in between. Germline assignment: CDR1 SNHLY and CDR2 FYNNEI. The DNA for the CDR3 is TGTGCCAGCATACCGGGGGGTGGCTACACCTTC. Amino acid sequence: CASIPGGGYTF.

This chain joins TRBV7-9 and TRBJ2-7; tentative D call: TRBD1 (6 bases). The CDR3 covers 20 residues. Germline assignment: CDR1 SEHNR and CDR2 FQNEAQ (reference sequence). The V end lost 5 bases, the J end lost 4 bases, and 33 bases lay between the germline ends. The CDR3 DNA reads as TGTGCCAGCAGCCCCGCTCCGACTAAATCCGGGGAGCAGGGGCGATACGAGCAGTACTTC. Its translation is CASSPAPTKSGEQGRYEQYF.

This clonotype was counted between two and nine times. The chain combines TRBV20-1 with TRBJ2-3; the match to TRBD2 covers 10 bases. From germline, CDR1 is DFQATT and CDR2 SNEGSKA (reference sequence). The CDR3 extends over 15 amino acids. Germline trimming cut 2 bases from V and 2 bases from J; bases unmatched to any gene: 4. The CDR3 is CSARSSGGITDTQYF. The CDR3 DNA is TGCAGTGCTAGATCTAGCGGGGGTATCACAGATACGCAGTATTTT.

This clonotype was detected only a few times. The V call is TRBV20-1, the J call TRBJ1-3; no clear D. V lost 4 bases and J lost 0, with 10 bases in between. Germline V gene lookup returns CDR1 DFQATT and CDR2 SNEGSKA (reference sequence). The CDR3 sequence is 14 residues long. The CDR3 nucleotides are TGCAGTGCTATTATTCCGTCCTCTGGAAACACCATATATTTT. It translates to CSAIIPSSGNTIYF.

V and J are TRBV6-2 or TRBV6-3 and TRBJ2-7; D possibly uses TRBD1 or TRBD2 (6 bases each). Germline V gene sequence: CDR1 MNHEY, CDR2 SVGEGT. Trimming removed 2 bases at V and 3 bases at J, with 14 bases between. The CDR3 length is 15 residues. The CDR3, as DNA: TGTGCCAGCAGTTACGGAGGGGACAACAACTACGAGCAGTACTTC. Encoded protein: CASSYGGDNNYEQYF.

V is TRBV25-1 and J is TRBJ2-7; maybe TRBD1 (5 bases). This CDR3 spans 10 amino acids. Trimming pared 11 bases from V and 5 bases from J, leaving 10 bases between. Germline V CDR1 and CDR2: MGHDK, SYGVNS. The CDR3 coding sequence is TGTGCCGCTAGGGGCAACGAGCAGTACTTC. This encodes CAARGNEQYF.

Concerning this clonotype itself: Being one base from a much bigger clone, this may be a read error. V gene TRBV2 combines with J gene TRBJ1-2, with D perhaps matching TRBD1 (5 bases). The CDR3 sequence is 15 residues long. CDR1 is SNHLY and CDR2 is FYNNEI in the germline V gene. The CDR3 nucleotides are TGTGCCAGCAGTGAGCGGCAGGGAGAATACTATGGCCACACCTTC. Amino acid sequence: CASSERQGEYYGHTF.

Concerning this clonotype itself: The junction and the germline gene differ at one end; a read error may be behind it. V gene TRBV7-9 combines with J gene TRBJ2-7, with D perhaps given as TRBD1 or TRBD2 (5 bases each). CDR1 and CDR2 from the germline V gene are SEHNR and FQNEAQ (reference sequence). CDR3 length: 13 residues. The CDR3 here is CASSLAGAYELYF. The CDR3 region has the DNA TGCGCCAGCAGCTTGGCCGGGGCCTACGAGCTGTACTTC.

The sample holds many counts of this clonotype. The genes are TRBV29-1 and TRBJ1-5; tentatively, D is TRBD1 (5 bases). Between the trimmed V and J ends, which lost 3 bases and 7 bases, there was a span of 7 bases. Germline V gene lookup returns CDR1 SQVTM and CDR2 ANQGSEA. CDR3 size: 11 residues. As DNA, the CDR3 is TGCAGCGTTGATGGGGGACAGCCCCAGCATTTT. This gives the protein CSVDGGQPQHF.

This clonotype was counted many times. The J gene is TRBJ1-2, the V gene TRBV7-9; a weak D match, TRBD1 (6 bases). The CDR3 runs 13 residues. Germline CDR1 is SEHNR and CDR2 is FQNEAQ (reference sequence). Trimming pared 1 base from V and 10 bases from J, leaving 13 bases between. CDR3 nucleotides: TGTGCCAGCAGCTTAGGTTTGGGGACACTCTACACCTTC. It translates to CASSLGLGTLYTF.

This chain connects TRBV7-8 to TRBJ1-3; D not certain. CDR1 is SGHVS, CDR2 FQNEAQ, per germline. The length of the CDR3 is 16 residues. V was clipped by 5 bases and J by 1 base, with 15 bases between them. The CDR3 coding sequence is TGTGCCAGCAGCCTTCTCGGGGATACATCTGGAAACACCATATATTTT. Protein product: CASSLLGDTSGNTIYF.

With respect to this clonotype: Compared with germline, one end of the junction differs, possibly owing to a read error. The V and J genes are TRBV7-2 and TRBJ2-2, with 7 bases identical to TRBD1. The germline V gene has CDR1 SGHTA and CDR2 FQGNSA. The CDR3 length is 15 residues. The DNA for the CDR3 is TGTGCCGGCAGGTCCGAGACAGGGTTCACCGGGGAGCTGTTTTTT. It translates to CAGRSETGFTGELFF.

This clonotype was detected only once. This may be a read error, as it is one base from a much larger clone. The V call is TRBV2, the J call TRBJ1-6; no clear D. The germline V gene encodes CDR1 SNHLY and CDR2 FYNNEI. V lost 6 bases to trimming and J lost 4 bases, with 10 bases between them. There are 14 residues in the CDR3. CDR3 protein: CASRAWQYNSPLHF. CDR3 DNA sequence: TGTGCCAGCAGGGCTTGGCAGTATAATTCACCCCTCCACTTT.

Comments on this clonotype: The junction departs from the called germline gene at one end, perhaps through a read error. The chain recombines TRBV24-1 with TRBJ2-5; tentatively, D is TRBD1 (6 bases). Germline-derived CDR1 and CDR2 are KGHDR and SFDVKD. There are 18 residues in the CDR3. Here the CDR3 reads CATGDRYVSGGGFGTQYF. The CDR3 bases are TGTGCCACCGGTGACCGATACGTTAGTGGGGGCGGGTTCGGCACCCAGTACTTC.

This chain uses TRBV2 with TRBJ1-4, with a possible D match to TRBD1 (5 bases). CDR3 length: 14 amino acids. V was trimmed by 5 bases and J by 7 bases, leaving 14 bases between them. CDR1 and CDR2 (germline): SNHLY, FYNNEI. The CDR3 DNA sequence: TGTGCCAGCAGTTCGGCAGGGCGGGCTGAAAAACTGTTTTTT. As protein: CASSSAGRAEKLFF.

The chain carries TRBV7-6 and TRBJ2-5, with 10 bases fitting TRBD1. The CDR3 covers 18 residues. CDR1 and CDR2 from the germline V gene are SGHVS and FNYEAQ. The ends lost 5 bases at V and 3 bases at J; junction bases unmatched: 15. CDR3 sequence (DNA): TGTGCCAGCAGCCTAACCCGGGACAGGGGTAGGACTGAAGAGACCCAGTACTTC. Protein sequence: CASSLTRDRGRTEETQYF.

The chain has TRBV29-1 and TRBJ2-7; D not resolved. Trimming took 0 bases from V and 0 from J, leaving 12 bases between them. Germline lookup yields CDR1 SQVTM and CDR2 ANQGSEA. The CDR3 is made up of 15 amino acids. This chain's CDR3 is CSVEDRADSSYEQYF. DNA of the CDR3: TGCAGCGTTGAAGATAGGGCGGATAGCTCCTACGAGCAGTACTTC.

In this sample, this clonotype turned up many times. CDR3: CASRRRETQYF. CDR3 sequence (DNA): TGTGCCAGCAGACGTAGAGAGACCCAGTACTTC. V and J are TRBV7-9 and TRBJ2-5; D is unclear. Trimming shortened V by 6 bases and J by 4 bases, and 6 bases separated the two germline ends. Germline V gene lookup returns CDR1 SEHNR and CDR2 FQNEAQ (reference sequence). The CDR3 loop spans 11 amino acids.

The sample holds many counts of this clonotype. The chain has TRBV24-1 and TRBJ1-2; D remains unclear. Between the trimmed V and J ends, which lost 0 bases and 7 bases, there was a span of 17 bases. CDR3 length: 16 residues. Germline CDR1 reads KGHDR; CDR2 reads SFDVKD. The CDR3 protein is CATSDLRRVSRCGYTF. The CDR3 DNA reads TGTGCCACCAGTGATTTGCGGAGGGTTTCTCGTTGTGGCTACACCTTC.

This chain connects TRBV29-1 to TRBJ1-1, with 8 bases identical to TRBD1. In germline, CDR1 is SQVTM, CDR2 ANQGSEA. The CDR3 has 12 amino acids. V gave up 7 bases and J gave up 6 bases; unmatched junction bases: 7. In DNA form, the CDR3 reads TGCAGCGCCGGACAGGGAATATCTGAAGCTTTCTTT. This sequence encodes CSAGQGISEAFF.